The 30 T cell receptor beta chains given below trace back to one sample, sequenced in a study of cytomegalovirus exposure and HLA in healthy donors. A multiplex PCR was run with 60 Vbeta primers and 13 Jbeta primers. Data came from immunoSEQ multiplex PCR; TCRdb stores just in-frame clones and leaves some out. The sample includes 100,000 to 150,000 clones, roughly 75% of them seen just once. The sequenced sample was PBMCs. The receptors stem from a woman in her 50s in good health and CMV-seronegative.

The rearrangement links TRBV6-4 to TRBJ2-2; 9 bases match TRBD2. Germline-derived CDR1 and CDR2 are MRHNA and SNTAGT. V shed 3 bases and J 5 bases; nucleotides not matched to a gene: 13. The CDR3 length is 18 residues. CDR3 DNA: TGTGCCAGCAGTGAGAGCCCTTTTAGCGGGAGAATTACCGGGGAGCTGTTTTTT. Its translation is CASSESPFSGRITGELFF.

The rearrangement links TRBV19 to TRBJ1-5; no clear D gene. Germline assignment: CDR1 LNHDA and CDR2 SQIVND (reference sequence). This CDR3 contains 13 residues. Trimming removed 5 bases from V and 5 bases from J, with 10 bases in between. The CDR3 DNA is TGTGCCAGTAGTCCACTCAACTATCAGCCCCAGCATTTT. Its translation: CASSPLNYQPQHF.

V usage is TRBV21-1 and J usage is TRBJ2-3; the D call TRBD1 from the table was never checked on the DNA. TRBV21-1 is recorded as a pseudogene. The CDR3 has 16 amino acids. DNA for the CDR3: TGTGCCAGCAGCACCCTCCGGGACAGGGTTACAGATACGCAGTATTTT. The encoded protein is CASSTLRDRVTDTQYF.

The chain uses TRBV28 and TRBJ2-1; D possibly corresponds to TRBD2 (5 bases). V lost 5 bases to trimming and J lost 4 bases, with 12 bases between them. CDR1 is MDHEN, CDR2 SYDVKM, per germline. The CDR3 runs 14 residues. The CDR3 spells CASSPGVAYNEQFF. For the CDR3, the DNA is TGTGCCAGCAGTCCCGGGGTAGCATACAATGAGCAGTTCTTC.

The V gene is TRBV4-1, the J gene TRBJ2-7; 9 bases fit TRBD1. The junction had 8 bases not matched to a gene; V was cut back by 3 bases and J by 5 bases. Looked up from germline, CDR1 is MGHRA and CDR2 is YSYEKL. The CDR3 is 15 amino acids. The CDR3 is CASSHPTGGSDEQYF. CDR3 nucleotide sequence: TGCGCCAGCAGCCACCCGACAGGGGGGTCTGACGAGCAGTACTTC.

This chain joins TRBV5-4 and TRBJ1-1, with unresolved D. The V gene's germline CDR1 is SGHNT and CDR2 YYREEE (reference sequence). V was trimmed by 4 bases and J by 0 bases, leaving 13 bases between them. The CDR3 totals 15 residues. DNA of the CDR3: TGTGCCAGCAGCCCGCCCAGAGGGTTGAACACTGAAGCTTTCTTT. It specifies CASSPPRGLNTEAFF.

J is TRBJ1-5 and V is TRBV28; weak D call: TRBD1 (5 bases). The CDR3 length is 15 residues. Trimming took off 6 bases at V and 3 bases at J, with 15 bases between the two ends. Per the germline V gene, CDR1 is MDHEN and CDR2 is SYDVKM. The CDR3 region has the DNA TGTGCCAGCAGCCCGGAGGGGAGGATCAATCAGCCCCAGCATTTT. Translating gives CASSPEGRINQPQHF.

The V gene is TRBV5-6, the J gene TRBJ2-2; TRBD2 aligns across 11 bases. The CDR3 spans 17 residues. Looked up from germline, CDR1 is SGHDT and CDR2 is YYEEEE. Germline trimming cut 4 bases from V and 6 bases from J; bases unmatched to any gene: 11. CDR3 in amino acids: CASSLGLAGWLAGELFF. The CDR3 DNA follows: TGTGCCAGCAGCCTCGGACTAGCGGGTTGGCTGGCCGGGGAGCTGTTTTTT.

The chain combines TRBV28 with TRBJ2-1; D is possibly TRBD1 (5 bases). The germline V gene encodes CDR1 MDHEN and CDR2 SYDVKM. The CDR3 loop spans 14 amino acids. Trimming cost V 8 bases and J 0 bases, with 11 bases left between them. The CDR3 region is CASLGDSSYNEQFF. CDR3 coding DNA: TGTGCCAGCTTAGGGGATAGCTCCTACAATGAGCAGTTCTTC.

The rearrangement uses TRBV27 and TRBJ1-1; D possibly corresponds to TRBD1 (5 bases). The CDR3 length is 16 residues. The ends were cut back, 4 bases at V and 3 bases at J, with 18 bases in the middle. CDR1 is MNHEY, CDR2 SMNVEV, per germline (reference sequence). The CDR3 region is CASSSNPGVRHTEAFF. The CDR3 nucleotides are TGTGCCAGCAGTTCAAACCCGGGGGTACGGCACACTGAAGCTTTCTTT.

The chain combines TRBV27 with TRBJ1-6; a possible D gene is TRBD1 (6 bases). There are 14 residues in the CDR3. V lost 2 bases and J 12 bases, leaving 14 bases between the germline ends. The germline gives CDR1 MNHEY, CDR2 SMNVEV (reference sequence). This CDR3 is CASSLVGARGPLHF. The CDR3 bases are TGTGCCAGCAGTTTAGTGGGGGCCCGCGGACCCCTCCACTTT.

This chain uses TRBV18 with TRBJ2-1, with 7 bases that match TRBD1. From germline, CDR1 is KGHSH and CDR2 LQKENI. This CDR3 is built from 17 residues. V gave up 0 bases and J gave up 4 bases; unmatched junction bases: 9. This CDR3 is CASSPPGLTGAYNEQFF. The CDR3, as DNA: TGTGCCAGCTCACCACCGGGCCTAACAGGGGCTTACAATGAGCAGTTCTTC.

This clone was found once. The chain uses TRBV9 and TRBJ1-1, with D tentatively TRBD1 (6 bases). V was clipped by 0 bases and J by 3 bases, with 21 bases between them. Germline CDR1 SGDLS, CDR2 YYNGEE. This CDR3 contains 18 residues. The CDR3 sequence: CASSVVRSGEGLDTEAFF. CDR3 nucleotides: TGTGCCAGCAGCGTAGTGCGTTCAGGGGAGGGGCTGGACACTGAAGCTTTCTTT. Based on the CDR3 plus reference TRBV9 and TRBJ1-1, the full variable domain is DSGVTQTPKHLITATGQRVTLRCSPRSGDLSVYWYQQSLDQGLQFLIQYYNGEERAKGNILERFSAQQFPDLHSELNLSSLELGDSALYFCASSVVRSGEGLDTEAFFGQGTRLTVV.

This clone has only one observation. The chain is built from TRBV7-9 and TRBJ2-7; 8 nucleotides align to TRBD1. V dropped 5 bases and J dropped 6; count of bases not matched to a gene: 15. This CDR3 comprises 16 residues. Germline V gene sequence: CDR1 SEHNR, CDR2 FQNEAQ (reference sequence). CDR3 amino acids: CASSTDLHQGASEQYF. The CDR3 bases are TGTGCCAGCAGCACCGACCTCCACCAGGGGGCGTCCGAGCAGTACTTC. Full variable domain (rest looked up from reference TRBV7-9 and TRBJ2-7): DTGVSQNPRHKITKRGQNVTFRCDPISEHNRLYWYRQTLGQGPEFLTYFQNEAQLEKSRLLSDRFSAERPKGSFSTLEIQRTEQGDSAMYLCASSTDLHQGASEQYFGPGTRLTVT.

The chain links TRBV15 to TRBJ2-7; D might be TRBD2 (6 bases). The CDR3 runs 11 residues. Germline CDR1 is LNHNV and CDR2 is YYDKDF (reference sequence). V was trimmed by 1 base and J by 9 bases, leaving 7 bases between them. For the CDR3, the DNA is TGTGCCACCAGCAGAGGACTAGGGCAGTACTTC. It codes for CATSRGLGQYF.

The genes are TRBV28 and TRBJ1-1, with D perhaps matching TRBD1 (6 bases). With 7 bases removed from V and 6 bases from J, the gap between germline ends came to 18 bases. The germline gives CDR1 MDHEN, CDR2 SYDVKM. The CDR3 has 14 amino acids. The CDR3 protein is CASNQGMVGAEAFF. The CDR3 nucleotides read TGTGCCAGCAACCAGGGGATGGTCGGTGCTGAAGCTTTCTTT. Based on the CDR3 plus reference TRBV28 and TRBJ1-1, the full variable domain is DVKVTQSSRYLVKRTGEKVFLECVQDMDHENMFWYRQDPGLGLRLIYFSYDVKMKEKGDIPEGYSVSREKKERFSLILESASTNQTSMYLCASNQGMVGAEAFFGQGTRLTVV.

In its sample, this clone was seen once. The V call is TRBV30, the J call TRBJ2-7; 8 positions match TRBD1. The CDR3 spans 14 residues. V was clipped by 3 bases and J by 0 bases; unmatched bases: 4. Germline assignment: CDR1 GTSNPN and CDR2 SVGIG (reference sequence). CDR3 nucleotide sequence: TGTGCCTGGAGAAGGGACAGGAGCTCCTACGAGCAGTACTTC. Residues: CAWRRDRSSYEQYF. The variable domain in full, with the rest retrieved from reference TRBV30 and TRBJ2-7, is SQTIHQWPATLVQPVGSPLSLECTVEGTSNPNLYWYRQAAGRGLQLLFYSVGIGQISSEVPQNLSASRPQDRQFILSSKKLLLSDSGFYLCAWRRDRSSYEQYFGPGTRLTVT.

This clone was observed once. The rearrangement joins TRBV4-3 to TRBJ1-4; D is perhaps TRBD1 (6 bases). The CDR3 covers 16 residues. Deletions cut 0 bases from V and 3 bases from J, with 11 bases between. The germline V gene encodes CDR1 LGHNA and CDR2 YSLEER. CDR3 DNA: TGCGCCAGCAGCCAAGATCTAGCAGGGGCTAATGAAAAACTGTTTTTT. This gives the protein CASSQDLAGANEKLFF.

The chain carries TRBV7-2 and TRBJ2-7; D is ambiguous. From germline, CDR1 is SGHTA and CDR2 FQGNSA. The CDR3 runs to 17 residues. Trimming removed 1 base from V and 6 bases from J, with 22 bases in between. Written as DNA, the CDR3 is TGTGCCAGCAGCTTAGACCCGACGCCTTATCCCCGGAGCGAGCAGTACTTC. It translates to CASSLDPTPYPRSEQYF. The variable domain in full, completed from reference TRBV7-2 and TRBJ2-7, reads GAGVSQSPSNKVTEKGKDVELRCDPISGHTALYWYRQSLGQGLEFLIYFQGNSAPDKSGLPSDRFSAERTGGSVSTLTIQRTQQEDSAVYLCASSLDPTPYPRSEQYFGPGTRLTVT.

The rearrangement joins TRBV30 to TRBJ1-5; a weak D match, TRBD1 (6 bases). CDR3 size: 18 residues. The ends were cut back, 5 bases at V and 6 bases at J, with 29 bases in the middle. CDR1 is GTSNPN and CDR2 is SVGIG in the germline V gene (reference sequence). Here the CDR3 DNA reads TGTGCCTGGCCCAACAAAGGACAGTTGGTTAACTTTTTTCAGCCCCAGCATTTT. As protein: CAWPNKGQLVNFFQPQHF.

Concerning this clone itself: The same CDR3 is also encoded by other DNA sequences in this sample. J is TRBJ1-2 and V is TRBV6-6; 9 bases map to TRBD1. Germline CDR1 and CDR2: MNHNY and SVGAGI (reference sequence). The CDR3 loop spans 14 amino acids. V gave up 2 bases and J gave up 4 bases; unmatched junction bases: 2. The CDR3 DNA reads TGTGCCAGCAGTTACACGGACAGGGGCTATGGCTACACCTTC. This codes for CASSYTDRGYGYTF.

The chain links TRBV19 to TRBJ2-7; D gene uncertain. With 1 base removed from V and 0 bases from J, the gap between germline ends came to 10 bases. There are 15 residues in the CDR3. Germline V gives CDR1 LNHDA, CDR2 SQIVND (reference sequence). CDR3 sequence reads: CASSIGWQPSYEQYF. CDR3 sequence (DNA): TGTGCCAGTAGTATAGGATGGCAACCCTCCTACGAGCAGTACTTC.

The chain links TRBV30 to TRBJ2-1, with TRBD2 matching over 11 bases. V lost 7 bases to trimming and J lost 4 bases; unmatched junction nucleotides: 6. Germline V gives CDR1 GTSNPN, CDR2 SVGIG (reference sequence). This CDR3 spans 14 amino acids. The CDR3 DNA reads TGTGCCTCATCGGGACTAGCGGAATACAATGAGCAGTTCTTC. Translation gives CASSGLAEYNEQFF.

V usage is TRBV7-2 and J usage is TRBJ2-1, with 7 bases identical to TRBD1. The CDR3 is 14 amino acids. Germline V CDR1 and CDR2: SGHTA, FQGNSA. V was pared by 5 bases and J by 5 bases, with 6 bases of the junction left unmatched. CDR3 coding DNA: TGTGCCAGCAGCCAGACGACAGGGAACAATGAGCAGTTCTTC. Translation: CASSQTTGNNEQFF.

This chain links TRBV28 with TRBJ2-7; possibly TRBD2 for D (5 bases). V lost 6 bases, J lost 2 bases, and 20 bases lay in between. Germline V CDR1 and CDR2: MDHEN, SYDVKM. This CDR3 region has 16 residues. CDR3 protein: CASSLFEYSGTYEQYF. CDR3 DNA sequence: TGTGCCAGCAGCCTTTTCGAATACAGCGGAACCTACGAGCAGTACTTC.

This clone was seen once. The V call is TRBV19, the J call TRBJ2-7; no definite D call. The length of the CDR3 is 14 residues. Germline V CDR1 and CDR2: LNHDA, SQIVND (reference sequence). Trimming pared 6 bases from V and 3 bases from J, leaving 15 bases between. CDR3 in DNA: TGTGCCAGTAGAAAGTCGGTCTCAGGCTACGAGCAGTACTTC. Translated: CASRKSVSGYEQYF.

The V call is TRBV29-1, the J call TRBJ2-3; weak D call: TRBD2 (5 bases). The CDR3 has 14 residues. Germline-derived CDR1 and CDR2 are SQVTM and ANQGSEA. V dropped 2 bases and J dropped 4 bases, with 13 bases sitting between them. The CDR3 protein is CSVEIRERADTQYF. The CDR3 DNA is TGCAGCGTTGAAATACGGGAACGGGCAGATACGCAGTATTTT.

The chain is built from TRBV11-2 and TRBJ1-5; D not resolved. The V gene's germline CDR1 is SGHAT and CDR2 FQNNGV. Trimming pared 0 bases from V and 0 bases from J, leaving 6 bases between. The CDR3 spans 15 residues. Written as DNA, the CDR3 is TGTGCCAGCAGCTTAGATTACTATAGCAATCAGCCCCAGCATTTT. It specifies CASSLDYYSNQPQHF.

The V gene is TRBV5-1, the J gene TRBJ1-2; 7 bases map to TRBD1. The V gene end was trimmed by 3 bases and the J gene end by 6 bases; junction bases not matched to a gene: 8. The CDR3 totals 14 residues. Germline loops: CDR1 SGHRS, CDR2 YFSETQ. The CDR3 nucleotides read TGCGCCAGCAGCTCGACTACAGGGGAGAATGGCTACACCTTC. As protein: CASSSTTGENGYTF.

The chain employs TRBV5-1 and TRBJ1-1; 7 nucleotides line up with TRBD1. Germline CDR1 and CDR2: SGHRS and YFSETQ. J gave up 0 bases and V 8 bases, and 13 bases lay outside the gene matches. CDR3 length: 16 amino acids. In DNA, the CDR3 is TGCGCCAGTCGGGACCCTCCAGGGGGGATGAACACTGAAGCTTTCTTT. Translation gives CASRDPPGGMNTEAFF. The whole variable domain, remainder taken from reference TRBV5-1 and TRBJ1-1, is KAGVTQTPRYLIKTRGQQVTLSCSPISGHRSVSWYQQTPGQGLQFLFEYFSETQRNKGNFPGRFSGRQFSNSRSEMNVSTLELGDSALYLCASRDPPGGMNTEAFFGQGTRLTVV.